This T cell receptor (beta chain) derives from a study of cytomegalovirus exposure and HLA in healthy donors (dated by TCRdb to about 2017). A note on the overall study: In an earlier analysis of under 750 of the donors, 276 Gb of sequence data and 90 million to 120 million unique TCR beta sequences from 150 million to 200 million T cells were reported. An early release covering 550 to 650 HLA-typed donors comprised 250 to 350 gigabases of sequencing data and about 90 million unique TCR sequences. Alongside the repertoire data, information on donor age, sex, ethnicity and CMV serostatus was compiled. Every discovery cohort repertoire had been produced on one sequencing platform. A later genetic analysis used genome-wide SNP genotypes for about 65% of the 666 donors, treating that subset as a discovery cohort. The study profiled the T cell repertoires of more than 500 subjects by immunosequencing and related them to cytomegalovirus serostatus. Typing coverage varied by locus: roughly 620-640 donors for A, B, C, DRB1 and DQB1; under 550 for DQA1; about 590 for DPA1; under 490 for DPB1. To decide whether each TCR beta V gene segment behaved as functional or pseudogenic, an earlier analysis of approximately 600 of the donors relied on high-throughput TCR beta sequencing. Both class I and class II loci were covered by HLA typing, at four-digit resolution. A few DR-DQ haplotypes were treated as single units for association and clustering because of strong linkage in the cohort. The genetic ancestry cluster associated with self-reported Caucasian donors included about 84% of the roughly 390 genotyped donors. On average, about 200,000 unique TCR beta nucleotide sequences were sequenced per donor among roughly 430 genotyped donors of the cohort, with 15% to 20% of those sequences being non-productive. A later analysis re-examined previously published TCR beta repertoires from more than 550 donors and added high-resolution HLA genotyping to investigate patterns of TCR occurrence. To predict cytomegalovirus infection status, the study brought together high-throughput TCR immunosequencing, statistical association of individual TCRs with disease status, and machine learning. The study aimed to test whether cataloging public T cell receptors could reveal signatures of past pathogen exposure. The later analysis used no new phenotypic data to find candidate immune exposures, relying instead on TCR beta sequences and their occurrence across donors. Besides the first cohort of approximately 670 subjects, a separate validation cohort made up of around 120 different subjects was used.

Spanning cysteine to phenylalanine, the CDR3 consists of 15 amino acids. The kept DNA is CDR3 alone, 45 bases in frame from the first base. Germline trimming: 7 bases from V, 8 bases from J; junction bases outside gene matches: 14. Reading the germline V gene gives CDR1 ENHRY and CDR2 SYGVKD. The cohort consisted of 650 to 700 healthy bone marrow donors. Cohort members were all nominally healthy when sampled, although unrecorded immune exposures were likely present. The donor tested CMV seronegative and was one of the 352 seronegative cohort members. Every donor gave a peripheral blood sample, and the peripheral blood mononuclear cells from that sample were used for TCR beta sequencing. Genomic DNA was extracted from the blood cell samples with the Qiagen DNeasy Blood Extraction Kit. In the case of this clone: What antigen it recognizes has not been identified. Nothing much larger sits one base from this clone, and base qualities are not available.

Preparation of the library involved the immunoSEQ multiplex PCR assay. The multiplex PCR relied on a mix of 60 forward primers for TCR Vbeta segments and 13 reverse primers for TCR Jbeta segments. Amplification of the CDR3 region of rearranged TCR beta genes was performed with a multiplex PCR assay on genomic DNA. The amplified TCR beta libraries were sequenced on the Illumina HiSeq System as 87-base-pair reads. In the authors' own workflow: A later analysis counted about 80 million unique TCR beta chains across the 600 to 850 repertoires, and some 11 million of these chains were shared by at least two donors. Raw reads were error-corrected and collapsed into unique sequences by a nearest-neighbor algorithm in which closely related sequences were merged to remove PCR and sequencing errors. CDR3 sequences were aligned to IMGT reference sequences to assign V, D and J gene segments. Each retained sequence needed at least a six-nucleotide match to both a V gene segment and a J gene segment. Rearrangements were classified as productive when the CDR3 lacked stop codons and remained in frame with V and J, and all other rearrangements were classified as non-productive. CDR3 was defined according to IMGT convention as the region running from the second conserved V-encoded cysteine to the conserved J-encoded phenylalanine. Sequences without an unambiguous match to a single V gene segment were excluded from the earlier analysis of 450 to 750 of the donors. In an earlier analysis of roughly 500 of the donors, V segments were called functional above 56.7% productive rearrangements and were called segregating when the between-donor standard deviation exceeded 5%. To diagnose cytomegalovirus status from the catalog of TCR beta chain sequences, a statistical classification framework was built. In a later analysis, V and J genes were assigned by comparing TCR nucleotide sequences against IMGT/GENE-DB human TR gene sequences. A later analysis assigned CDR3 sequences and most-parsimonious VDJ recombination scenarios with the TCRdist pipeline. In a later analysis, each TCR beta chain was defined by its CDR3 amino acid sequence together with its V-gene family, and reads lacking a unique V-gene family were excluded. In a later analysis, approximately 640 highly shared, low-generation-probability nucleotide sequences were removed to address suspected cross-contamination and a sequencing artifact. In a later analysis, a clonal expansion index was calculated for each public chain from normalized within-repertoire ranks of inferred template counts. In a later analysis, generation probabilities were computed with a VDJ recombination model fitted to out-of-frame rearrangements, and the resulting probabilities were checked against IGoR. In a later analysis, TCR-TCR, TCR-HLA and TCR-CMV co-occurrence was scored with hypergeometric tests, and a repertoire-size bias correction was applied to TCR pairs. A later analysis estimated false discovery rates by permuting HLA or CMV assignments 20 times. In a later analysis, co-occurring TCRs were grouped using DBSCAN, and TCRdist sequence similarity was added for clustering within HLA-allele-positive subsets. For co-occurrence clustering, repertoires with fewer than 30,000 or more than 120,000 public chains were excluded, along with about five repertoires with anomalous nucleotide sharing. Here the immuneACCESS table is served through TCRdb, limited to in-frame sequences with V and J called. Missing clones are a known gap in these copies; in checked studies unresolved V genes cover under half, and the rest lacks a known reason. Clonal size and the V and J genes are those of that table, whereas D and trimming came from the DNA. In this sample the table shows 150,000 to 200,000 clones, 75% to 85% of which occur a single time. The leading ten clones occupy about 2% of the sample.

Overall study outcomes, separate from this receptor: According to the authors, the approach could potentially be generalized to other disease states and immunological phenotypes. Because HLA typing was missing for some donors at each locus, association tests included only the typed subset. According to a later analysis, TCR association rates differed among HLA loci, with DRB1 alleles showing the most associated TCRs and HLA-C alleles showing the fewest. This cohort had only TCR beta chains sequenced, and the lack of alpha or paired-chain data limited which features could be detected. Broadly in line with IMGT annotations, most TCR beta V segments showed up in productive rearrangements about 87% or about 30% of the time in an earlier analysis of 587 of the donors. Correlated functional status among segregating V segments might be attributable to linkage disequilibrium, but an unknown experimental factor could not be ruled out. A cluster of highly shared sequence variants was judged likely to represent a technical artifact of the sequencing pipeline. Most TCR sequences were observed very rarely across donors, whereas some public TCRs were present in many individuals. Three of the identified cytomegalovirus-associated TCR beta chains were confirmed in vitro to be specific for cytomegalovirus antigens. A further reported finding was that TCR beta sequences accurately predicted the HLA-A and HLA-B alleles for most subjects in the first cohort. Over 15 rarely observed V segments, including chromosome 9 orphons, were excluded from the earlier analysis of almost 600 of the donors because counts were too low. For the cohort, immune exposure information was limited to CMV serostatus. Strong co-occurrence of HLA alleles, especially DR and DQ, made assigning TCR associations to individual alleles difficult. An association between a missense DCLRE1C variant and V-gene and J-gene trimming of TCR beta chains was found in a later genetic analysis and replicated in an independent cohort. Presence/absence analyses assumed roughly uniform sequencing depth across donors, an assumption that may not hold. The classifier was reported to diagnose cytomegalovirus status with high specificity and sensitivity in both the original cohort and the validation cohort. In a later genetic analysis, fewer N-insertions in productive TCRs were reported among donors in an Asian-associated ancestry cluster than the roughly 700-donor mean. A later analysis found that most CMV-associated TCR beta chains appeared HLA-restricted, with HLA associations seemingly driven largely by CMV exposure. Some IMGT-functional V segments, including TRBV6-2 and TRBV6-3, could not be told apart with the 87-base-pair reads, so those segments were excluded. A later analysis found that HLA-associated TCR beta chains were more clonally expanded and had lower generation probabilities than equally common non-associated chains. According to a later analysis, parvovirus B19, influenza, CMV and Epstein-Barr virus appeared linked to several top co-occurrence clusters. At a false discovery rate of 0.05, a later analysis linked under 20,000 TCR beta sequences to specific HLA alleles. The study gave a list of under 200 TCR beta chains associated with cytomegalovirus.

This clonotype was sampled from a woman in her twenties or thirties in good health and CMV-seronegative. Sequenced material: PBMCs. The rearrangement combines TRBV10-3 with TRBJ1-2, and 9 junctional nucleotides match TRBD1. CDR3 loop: CAIKFFHTGGEGYTF. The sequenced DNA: TGTGCCATCAAGTTCTTCCATACAGGGGGCGAGGGCTACACCTTC.